This T cell receptor beta chain appears in the sequencing data of a study of identical twins. One entry per CDR3 protein, called by TCRdb with MiXCR from the 5' RACE reads. The table has fewer than 900,000 distinct CDR3 sequences, around a sixth seen once. Losses at the gene ends were 7 bases for V and 3 bases for J; bases not matched to a gene: 8. The CDR3 is 15 amino acids. This same sample was also part of a study on T cells expressing NK-cell markers.

The chain uses TRBV12-3 or TRBV12-4 and TRBJ2-3; TRBD2 aligns across 9 bases. The TCR originated in a woman younger than 30 in good health. The sample was PBMCs. The CDR3 sequence: CASTQGGRGTDTQYF. CDR3 nucleotides: TGTGCCAGCACCCAGGGCGGGAGGGGAACAGATACGCAGTATTTT.